This T cell receptor beta chain stems from a study of blood T cell repertoires in COVID-19. Turning to the study itself: The samples span acute and convalescent COVID-19 from the United States, Italy and Spain.

Original data processing: How many nucleated cells were present was estimated from reference gene primer amplification. Assay used: immunoSEQ multiplex PCR; TCRdb lists only in-frame clones, some missing. From that table come the V and J calls and clone size; the DNA was used to work out D and trimming. The sample records 200,000 or so clones, 70% to 90% being singletons. The CDR3 extends over 14 amino acids. Germline CDR1 and CDR2: MNHEY and SVGAGI. J lost 9 bases, V lost 8 bases, and 10 bases had no gene match. This sequence was found in a man aged 55 to 69 with acute or convalescent COVID-19. Sequencing used peripheral blood. This chain connects TRBV6-5 to TRBJ2-1, with 10 bases lining up with TRBD2. For the CDR3, the DNA is TGTGCCAGCTACAGCGGGGGGGCTTGGGGTGAGCAGTTCTTC. Encoded protein: CASYSGGAWGEQFF.